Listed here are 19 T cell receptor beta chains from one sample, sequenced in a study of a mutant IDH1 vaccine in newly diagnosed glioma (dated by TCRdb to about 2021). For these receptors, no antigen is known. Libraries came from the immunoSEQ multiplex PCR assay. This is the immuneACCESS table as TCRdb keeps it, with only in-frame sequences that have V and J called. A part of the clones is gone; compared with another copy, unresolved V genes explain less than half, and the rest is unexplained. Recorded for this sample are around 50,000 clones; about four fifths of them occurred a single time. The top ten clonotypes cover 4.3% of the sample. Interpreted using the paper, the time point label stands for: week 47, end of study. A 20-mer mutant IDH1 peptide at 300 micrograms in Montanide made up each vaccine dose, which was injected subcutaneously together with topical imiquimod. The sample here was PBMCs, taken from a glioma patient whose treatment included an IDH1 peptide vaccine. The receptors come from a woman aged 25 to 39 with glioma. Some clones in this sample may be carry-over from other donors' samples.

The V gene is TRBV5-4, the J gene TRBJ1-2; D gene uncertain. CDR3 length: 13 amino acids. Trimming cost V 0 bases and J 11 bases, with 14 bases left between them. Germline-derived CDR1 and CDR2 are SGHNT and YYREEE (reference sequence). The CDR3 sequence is CASSLAKPSGYTF. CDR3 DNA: TGTGCCAGCAGCTTGGCCAAGCCCTCCGGTTACACCTTC.

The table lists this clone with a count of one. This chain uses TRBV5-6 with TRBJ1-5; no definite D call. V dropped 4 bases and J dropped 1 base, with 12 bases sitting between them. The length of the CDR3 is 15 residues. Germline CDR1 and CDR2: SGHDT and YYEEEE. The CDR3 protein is CASSGGLGSNQPQHF. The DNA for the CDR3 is TGTGCCAGCAGCGGCGGCCTCGGGAGCAATCAGCCCCAGCATTTT.

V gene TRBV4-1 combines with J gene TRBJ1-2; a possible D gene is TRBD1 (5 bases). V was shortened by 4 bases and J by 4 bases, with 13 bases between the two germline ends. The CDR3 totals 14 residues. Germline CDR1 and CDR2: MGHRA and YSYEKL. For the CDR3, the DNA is TGCGCCAGCAGCCTCGGGACCCGGTCCTATGGCTACACCTTC. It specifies CASSLGTRSYGYTF.

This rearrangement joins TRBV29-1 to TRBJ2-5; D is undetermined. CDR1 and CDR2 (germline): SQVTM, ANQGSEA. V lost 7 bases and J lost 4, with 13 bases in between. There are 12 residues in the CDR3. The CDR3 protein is CSARLTGETQYF. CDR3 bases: TGCAGCGCACGTCTTACGGGAGAGACCCAGTACTTC. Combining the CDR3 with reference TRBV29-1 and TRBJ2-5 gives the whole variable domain SAVISQKPSRDICQRGTSLTIQCQVDSQVTMMFWYRQQPGQSLTLIATANQGSEATYESGFVIDKFPISRPNLTFSTLTVSNMSPEDSSIYLCSARLTGETQYFGPGTRLLVL.

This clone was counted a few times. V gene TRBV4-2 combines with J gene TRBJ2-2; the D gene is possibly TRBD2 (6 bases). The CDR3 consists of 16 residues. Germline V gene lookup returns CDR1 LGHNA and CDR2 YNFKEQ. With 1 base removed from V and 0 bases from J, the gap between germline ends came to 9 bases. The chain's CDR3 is CASSQAGTSNTGELFF. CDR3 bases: TGTGCCAGCAGCCAAGCCGGGACTTCGAACACCGGGGAGCTGTTTTTT.

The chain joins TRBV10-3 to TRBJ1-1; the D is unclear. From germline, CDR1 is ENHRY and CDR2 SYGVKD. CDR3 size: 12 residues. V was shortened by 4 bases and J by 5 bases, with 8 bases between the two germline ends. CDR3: CAISVRRTEAFF. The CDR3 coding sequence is TGTGCCATCAGTGTCAGGAGGACTGAAGCTTTCTTT.

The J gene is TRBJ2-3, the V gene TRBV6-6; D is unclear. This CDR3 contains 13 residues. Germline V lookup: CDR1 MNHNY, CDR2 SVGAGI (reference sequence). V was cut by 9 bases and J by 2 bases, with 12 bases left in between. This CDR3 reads CASKIAYTDTQYF. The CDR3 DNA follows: TGTGCCAGTAAAATCGCCTACACAGATACGCAGTATTTT.

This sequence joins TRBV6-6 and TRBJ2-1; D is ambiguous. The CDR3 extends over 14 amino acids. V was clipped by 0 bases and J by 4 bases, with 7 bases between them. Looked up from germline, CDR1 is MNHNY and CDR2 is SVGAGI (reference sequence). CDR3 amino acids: CASSYSRVYNEQFF. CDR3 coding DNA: TGTGCCAGCAGTTACTCGAGAGTTTACAATGAGCAGTTCTTC.

The CDR3 sequence: CASSQGTANTGELFF. In DNA form, the CDR3 reads TGCGCCAGCAGCCAGGGGACTGCGAACACCGGGGAGCTGTTTTTT. This chain uses TRBV5-1 with TRBJ2-2; D possibly uses TRBD1 or TRBD2 (6 bases each). This CDR3 has 15 amino acids. V was cut by 4 bases and J by 0 bases, with 10 bases left in between. Germline CDR1 is SGHRS and CDR2 is YFSETQ.

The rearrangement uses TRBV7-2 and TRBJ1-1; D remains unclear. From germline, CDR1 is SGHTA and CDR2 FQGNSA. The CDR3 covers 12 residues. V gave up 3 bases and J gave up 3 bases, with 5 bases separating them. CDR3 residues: CASSFGHTEAFF. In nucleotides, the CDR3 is TGTGCCAGCAGCTTCGGGCACACTGAAGCTTTCTTT.

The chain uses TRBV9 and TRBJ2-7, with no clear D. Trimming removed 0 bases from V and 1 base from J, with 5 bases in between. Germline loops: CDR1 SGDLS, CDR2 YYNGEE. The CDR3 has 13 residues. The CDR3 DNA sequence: TGTGCCAGCAGCGTAGATCATTCCTACGAGCAGTACTTC. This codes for CASSVDHSYEQYF.

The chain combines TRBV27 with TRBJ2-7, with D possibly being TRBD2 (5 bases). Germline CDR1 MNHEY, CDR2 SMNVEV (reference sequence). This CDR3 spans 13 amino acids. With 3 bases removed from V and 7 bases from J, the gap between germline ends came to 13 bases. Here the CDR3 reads CASSFQPSGEQYF. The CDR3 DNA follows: TGTGCCAGCAGTTTCCAACCCTCGGGGGAGCAGTACTTC.

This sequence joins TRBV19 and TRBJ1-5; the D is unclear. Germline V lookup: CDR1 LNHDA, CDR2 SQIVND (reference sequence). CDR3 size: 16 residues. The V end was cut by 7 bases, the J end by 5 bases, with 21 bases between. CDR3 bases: TGTGCCAGTAATTCTGTCGGTGGGTTTAATGATCAGCCCCAGCATTTT. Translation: CASNSVGGFNDQPQHF.

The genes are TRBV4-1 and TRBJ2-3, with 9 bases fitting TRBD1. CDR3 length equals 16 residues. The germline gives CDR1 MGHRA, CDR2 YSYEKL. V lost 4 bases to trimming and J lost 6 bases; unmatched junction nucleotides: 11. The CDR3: CASSRRDRELLDTQYF. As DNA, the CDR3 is TGCGCCAGCAGCCGGCGGGACAGGGAGTTGTTGGATACGCAGTATTTT.

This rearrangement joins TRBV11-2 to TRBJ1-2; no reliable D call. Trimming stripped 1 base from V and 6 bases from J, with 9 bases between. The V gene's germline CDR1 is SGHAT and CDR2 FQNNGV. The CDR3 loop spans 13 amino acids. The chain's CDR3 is CASSLGQTNGYTF. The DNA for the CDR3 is TGTGCCAGCAGCTTAGGCCAGACGAATGGCTACACCTTC. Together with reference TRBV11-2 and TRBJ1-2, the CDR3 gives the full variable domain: EAGVAQSPRYKIIEKRQSVAFWCNPISGHATLYWYQQILGQGPKLLIQFQNNGVVDDSQLPKDRFSAERLKGVDSTLKIQPAKLEDSAVYLCASSLGQTNGYTFGSGTRLTVV.

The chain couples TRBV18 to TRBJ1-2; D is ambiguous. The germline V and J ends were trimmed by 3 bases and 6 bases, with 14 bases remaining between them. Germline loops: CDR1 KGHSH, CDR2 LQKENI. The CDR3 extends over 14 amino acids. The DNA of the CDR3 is TGTGCCAGCTCACCCCTGGCAGCTTTGGATGGCTACACCTTC. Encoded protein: CASSPLAALDGYTF.

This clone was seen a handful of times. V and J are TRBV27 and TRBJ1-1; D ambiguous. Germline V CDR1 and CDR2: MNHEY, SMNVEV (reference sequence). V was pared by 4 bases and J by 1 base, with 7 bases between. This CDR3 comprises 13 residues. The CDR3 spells CASSSRGNTEAFF. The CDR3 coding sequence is TGTGCCAGCAGTTCCCGTGGGAACACTGAAGCTTTCTTT.

CDR3 DNA: TGCGCCAGCAGCCCGGGACAGGGGGCGCACAATGAGCAGTTCTTC. This translates into CASSPGQGAHNEQFF. The genes are TRBV5-1 and TRBJ2-1; 12 nucleotides align to TRBD1. V dropped 4 bases and J dropped 5; count of bases not matched to a gene: 4. This CDR3 is built from 15 residues. Looked up from germline, CDR1 is SGHRS and CDR2 is YFSETQ.

The CDR3 coding sequence is TGCAGCGTTGTACAGGGGGCGCTCACTGAAGCTTTCTTT. Translating gives CSVVQGALTEAFF. The V call is TRBV29-1, the J call TRBJ1-1; 9 bases line up with TRBD1. Germline V CDR1 and CDR2: SQVTM, ANQGSEA. The CDR3 runs to 13 residues. V lost 4 bases to trimming and J lost 4 bases; unmatched junction nucleotides: 4.